This T cell receptor beta chain emerged from a study of lymphopenia after photon versus proton radiotherapy. Whole-study findings and limits: Only patients who died were analyzed for survival; proton advantage is unproven. Post-nadir diversity loss with photons came from oligoclonal expansion, particularly CD8+ Temra cells. Post-nadir TCR diversity decline inversely tracked overall survival among those who died. Photon-treated patients lost naive T cells and TCR diversity; proton-treated stayed stable.

With 11 bases removed from V and 5 bases from J, the gap between germline ends came to 21 bases. The CDR3 contains 14 residues. Germline values: CDR1 ENHRY, CDR2 SYGVKD. Sequenced by immunoSEQ multiplex PCR; TCRdb stores in-frame clones only, minus some. The table lists some 30,000 clones, roughly nine tenths of them singletons. Remarks on this clone: Its antigen remains unknown.

The clonotype originates from a woman in her seventies with pancreatic cancer. Some clones in this sample may be carry-over from other donors' samples. The chain recombines TRBV10-3 with TRBJ2-5; TRBD1 is a possible D gene (5 bases). The sample was peripheral blood, taken from a patient treated with proton-based radiotherapy. CDR3 loop: CASAEKGIAETQYF. CDR3 nucleotides: TGTGCCTCCGCAGAAAAGGGGATTGCGGAGACCCAGTACTTC.